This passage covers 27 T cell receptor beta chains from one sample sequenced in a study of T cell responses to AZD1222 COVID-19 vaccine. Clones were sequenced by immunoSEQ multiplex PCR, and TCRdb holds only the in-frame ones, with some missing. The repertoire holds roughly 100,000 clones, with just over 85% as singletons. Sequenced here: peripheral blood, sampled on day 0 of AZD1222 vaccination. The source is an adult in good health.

CDR3 loop: CASSFGVNQPQHF. The CDR3 DNA sequence: TGTGCCAGCAGTTTCGGGGTGAATCAGCCCCAGCATTTT. The chain is built from TRBV6-2 or TRBV6-3 and TRBJ1-5; D call uncertain. The CDR3 covers 13 residues. CDR1 and CDR2 from the germline V gene are MNHEY and SVGEGT. V lost 4 bases and J lost 4, with 8 bases in between.

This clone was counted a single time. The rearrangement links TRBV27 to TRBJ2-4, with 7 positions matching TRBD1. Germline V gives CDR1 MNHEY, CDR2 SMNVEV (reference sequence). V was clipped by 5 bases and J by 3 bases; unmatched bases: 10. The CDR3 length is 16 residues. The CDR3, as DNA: TGTGCCAGCAGTACCCGGACAGGTAAAGTCAAAAACATTCAGTACTTC. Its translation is CASSTRTGKVKNIQYF.

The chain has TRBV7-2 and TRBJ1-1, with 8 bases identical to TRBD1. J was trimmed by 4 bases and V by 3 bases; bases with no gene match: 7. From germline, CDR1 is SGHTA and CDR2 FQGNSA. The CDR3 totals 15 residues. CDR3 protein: CASSFAGQGGTEAFF. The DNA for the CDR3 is TGTGCCAGCAGCTTTGCCGGACAGGGAGGCACTGAAGCTTTCTTT.

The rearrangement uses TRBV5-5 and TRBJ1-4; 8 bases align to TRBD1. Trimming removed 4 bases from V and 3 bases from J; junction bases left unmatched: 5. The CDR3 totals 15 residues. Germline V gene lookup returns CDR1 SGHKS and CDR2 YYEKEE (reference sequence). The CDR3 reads CASSPGRGPNEKLFF. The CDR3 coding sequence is TGTGCCAGCAGCCCAGGCAGGGGGCCTAATGAAAAACTGTTTTTT.

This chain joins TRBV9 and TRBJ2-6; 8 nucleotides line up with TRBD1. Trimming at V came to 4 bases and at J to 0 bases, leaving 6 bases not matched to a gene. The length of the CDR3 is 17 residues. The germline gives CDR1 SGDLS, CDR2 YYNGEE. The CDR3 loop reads CASSPQGQDSGANVLTF. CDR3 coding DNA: TGTGCCAGCAGCCCCCAGGGACAGGACTCTGGGGCCAACGTCCTGACTTTC.

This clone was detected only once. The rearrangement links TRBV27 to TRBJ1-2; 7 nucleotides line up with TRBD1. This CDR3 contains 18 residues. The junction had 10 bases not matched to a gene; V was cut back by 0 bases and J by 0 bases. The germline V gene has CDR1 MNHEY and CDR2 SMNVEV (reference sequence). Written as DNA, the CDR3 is TGTGCCAGCAGTTTATCACCTGACAGGGCCATTTCTAACTATGGCTACACCTTC. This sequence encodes CASSLSPDRAISNYGYTF.

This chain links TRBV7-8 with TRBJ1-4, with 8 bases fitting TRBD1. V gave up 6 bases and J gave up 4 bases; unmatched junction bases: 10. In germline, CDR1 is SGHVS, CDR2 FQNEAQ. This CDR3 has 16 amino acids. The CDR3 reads CASRGQGARGNEKLFF. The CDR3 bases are TGTGCCAGCAGGGGGCAGGGGGCTCGTGGTAATGAAAAACTGTTTTTT.

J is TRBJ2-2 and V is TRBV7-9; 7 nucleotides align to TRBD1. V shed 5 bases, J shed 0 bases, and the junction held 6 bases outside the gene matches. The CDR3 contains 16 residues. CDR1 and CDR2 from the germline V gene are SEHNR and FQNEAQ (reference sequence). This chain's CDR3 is CASSAGTASNTGELFF. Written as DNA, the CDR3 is TGTGCCAGCAGCGCCGGGACAGCTTCGAACACCGGGGAGCTGTTTTTT. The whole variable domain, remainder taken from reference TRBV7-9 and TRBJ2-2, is DTGVSQNPRHKITKRGQNVTFRCDPISEHNRLYWYRQTLGQGPEFLTYFQNEAQLEKSRLLSDRFSAERPKGSFSTLEIQRTEQGDSAMYLCASSAGTASNTGELFFGEGSRLTVL.

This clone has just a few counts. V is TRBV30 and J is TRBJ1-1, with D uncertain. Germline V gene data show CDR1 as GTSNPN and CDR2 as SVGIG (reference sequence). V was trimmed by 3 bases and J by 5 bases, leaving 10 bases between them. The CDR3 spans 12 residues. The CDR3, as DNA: TGTGCCTGGAGGGGCGCTACGACTGAAGCTTTCTTT. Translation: CAWRGATTEAFF.

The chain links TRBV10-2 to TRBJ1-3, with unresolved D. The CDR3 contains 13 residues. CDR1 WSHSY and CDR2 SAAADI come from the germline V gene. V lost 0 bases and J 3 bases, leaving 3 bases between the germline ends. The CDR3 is CASSESDGNTIYF. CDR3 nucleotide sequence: TGCGCCAGCAGTGAGTCAGATGGAAACACCATATATTTT.

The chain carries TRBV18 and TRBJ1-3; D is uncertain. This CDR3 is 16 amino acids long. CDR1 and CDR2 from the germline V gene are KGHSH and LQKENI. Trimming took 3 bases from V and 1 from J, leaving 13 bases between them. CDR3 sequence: CASSPSSGGSGNTIYF. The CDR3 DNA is TGTGCCAGCTCACCTTCGTCCGGAGGGTCTGGAAACACCATATATTTT.

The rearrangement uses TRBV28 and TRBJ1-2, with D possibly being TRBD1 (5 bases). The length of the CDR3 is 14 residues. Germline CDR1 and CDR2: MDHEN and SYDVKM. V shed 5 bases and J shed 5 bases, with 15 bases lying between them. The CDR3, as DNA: TGTGCCAGCAGTCCCACGGGGGATGGGTATGGCTACACCTTC. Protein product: CASSPTGDGYGYTF.

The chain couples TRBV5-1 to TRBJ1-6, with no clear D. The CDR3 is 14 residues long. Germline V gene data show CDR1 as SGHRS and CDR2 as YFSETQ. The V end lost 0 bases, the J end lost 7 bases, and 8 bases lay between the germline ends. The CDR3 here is CASSLEQLNSPLHF. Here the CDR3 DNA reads TGCGCCAGCAGCTTGGAACAGTTGAATTCACCCCTCCACTTT.

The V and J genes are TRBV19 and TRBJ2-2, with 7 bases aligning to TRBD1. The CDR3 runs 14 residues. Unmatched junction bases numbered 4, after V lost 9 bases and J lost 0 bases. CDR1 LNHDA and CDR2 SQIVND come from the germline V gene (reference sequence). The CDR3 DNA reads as TGTGCCAGCCGACAGGGACCGAACACCGGGGAGCTGTTTTTT. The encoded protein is CASRQGPNTGELFF.

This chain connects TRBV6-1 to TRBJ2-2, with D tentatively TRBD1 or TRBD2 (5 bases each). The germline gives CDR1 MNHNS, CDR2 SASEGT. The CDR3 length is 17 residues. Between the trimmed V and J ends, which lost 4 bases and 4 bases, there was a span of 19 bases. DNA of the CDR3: TGTGCCAGCAGTGCGTCGGCCGGGACCGTAGTCACCGGGGAGCTGTTTTTT. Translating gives CASSASAGTVVTGELFF.

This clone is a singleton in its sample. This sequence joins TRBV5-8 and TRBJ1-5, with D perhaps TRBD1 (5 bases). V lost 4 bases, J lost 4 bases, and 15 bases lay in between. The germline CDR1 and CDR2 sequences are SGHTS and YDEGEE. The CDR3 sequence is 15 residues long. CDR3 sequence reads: CASSPIVGENQPQHF. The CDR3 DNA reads TGTGCCAGCAGCCCCATTGTAGGGGAAAATCAGCCCCAGCATTTT.

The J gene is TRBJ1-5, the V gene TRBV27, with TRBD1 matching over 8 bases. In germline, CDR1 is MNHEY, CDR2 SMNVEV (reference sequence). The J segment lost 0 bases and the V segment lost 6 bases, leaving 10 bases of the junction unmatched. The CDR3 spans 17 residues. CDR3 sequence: CASRARAGGASNQPQHF. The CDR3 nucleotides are TGTGCCAGCAGGGCTCGGGCAGGGGGCGCTAGCAATCAGCCCCAGCATTTT.

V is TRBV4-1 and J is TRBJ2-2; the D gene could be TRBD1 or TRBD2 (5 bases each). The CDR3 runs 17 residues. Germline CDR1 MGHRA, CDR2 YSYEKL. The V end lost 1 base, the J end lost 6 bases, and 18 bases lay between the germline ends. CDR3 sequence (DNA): TGCGCCAGCAGCCAAGGCAGGGCCCGGGGCAGGGCCGGGGAGCTGTTTTTT. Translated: CASSQGRARGRAGELFF.

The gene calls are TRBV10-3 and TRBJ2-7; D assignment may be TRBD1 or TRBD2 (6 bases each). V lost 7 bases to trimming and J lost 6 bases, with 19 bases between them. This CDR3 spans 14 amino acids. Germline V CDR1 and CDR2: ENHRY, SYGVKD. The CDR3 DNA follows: TGTGCCATCACCGAACAGGGAGGAGAGGGCGAGCAGTACTTC. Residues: CAITEQGGEGEQYF.

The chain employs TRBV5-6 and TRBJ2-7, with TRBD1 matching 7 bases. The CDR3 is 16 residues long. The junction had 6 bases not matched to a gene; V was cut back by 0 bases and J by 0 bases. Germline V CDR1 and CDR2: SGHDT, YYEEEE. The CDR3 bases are TGTGCCAGCAGCTTGGGTCTGGGGACAGCCTCCTACGAGCAGTACTTC. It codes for CASSLGLGTASYEQYF.

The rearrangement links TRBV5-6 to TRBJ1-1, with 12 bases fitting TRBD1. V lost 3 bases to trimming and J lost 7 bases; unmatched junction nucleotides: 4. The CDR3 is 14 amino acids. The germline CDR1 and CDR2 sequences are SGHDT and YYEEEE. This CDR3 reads CASSWGQGADEAFF. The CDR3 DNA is TGTGCCAGCAGCTGGGGACAGGGGGCGGATGAAGCTTTCTTT.

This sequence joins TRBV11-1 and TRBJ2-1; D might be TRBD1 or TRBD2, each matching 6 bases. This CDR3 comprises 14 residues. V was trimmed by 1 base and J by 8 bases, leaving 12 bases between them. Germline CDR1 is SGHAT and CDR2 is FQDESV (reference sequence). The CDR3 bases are TGTGCCAGCAGCTTAGGACAGGAGGGGGATGAGCAGTTCTTC. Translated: CASSLGQEGDEQFF. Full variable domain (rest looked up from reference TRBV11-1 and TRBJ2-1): EAEVAQSPRYKITEKSQAVAFWCDPISGHATLYWYRQILGQGPELLVQFQDESVVDDSQLPKDRFSAERLKGVDSTLKIQPAELGDSAMYLCASSLGQEGDEQFFGPGTRLTVL.

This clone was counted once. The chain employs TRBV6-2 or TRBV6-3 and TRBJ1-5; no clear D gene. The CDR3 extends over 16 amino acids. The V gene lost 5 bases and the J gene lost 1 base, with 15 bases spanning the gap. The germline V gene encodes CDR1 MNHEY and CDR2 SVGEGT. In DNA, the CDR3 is TGTGCCAGCAGTCGACCCCAGTCAGTAAGCAATCAGCCCCAGCATTTT. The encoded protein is CASSRPQSVSNQPQHF.

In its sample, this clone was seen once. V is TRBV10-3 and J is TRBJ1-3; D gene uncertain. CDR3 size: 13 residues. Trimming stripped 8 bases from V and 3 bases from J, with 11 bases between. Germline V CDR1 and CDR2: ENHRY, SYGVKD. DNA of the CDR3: TGTGCCATCGCGTTGAGCGGTGGAAACACCATATATTTT. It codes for CAIALSGGNTIYF.

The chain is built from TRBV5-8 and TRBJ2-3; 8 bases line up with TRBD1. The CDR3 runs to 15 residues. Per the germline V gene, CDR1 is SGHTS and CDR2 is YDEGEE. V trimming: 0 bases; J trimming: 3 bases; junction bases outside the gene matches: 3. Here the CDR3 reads CASSLERQGTDTQYF. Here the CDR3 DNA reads TGTGCCAGCAGCTTGGAAAGACAGGGGACAGATACGCAGTATTTT.

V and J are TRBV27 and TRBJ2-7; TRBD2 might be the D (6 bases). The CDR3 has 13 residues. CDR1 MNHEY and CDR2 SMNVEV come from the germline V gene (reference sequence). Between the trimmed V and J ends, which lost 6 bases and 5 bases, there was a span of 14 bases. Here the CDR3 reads CASSQTRLHEQYF. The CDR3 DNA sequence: TGTGCCAGCAGCCAGACTAGGCTCCACGAGCAGTACTTC.

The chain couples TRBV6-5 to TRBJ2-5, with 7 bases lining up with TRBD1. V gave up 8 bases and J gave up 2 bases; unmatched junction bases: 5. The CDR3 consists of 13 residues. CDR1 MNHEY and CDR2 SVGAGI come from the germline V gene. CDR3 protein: CASGRTGQETQYF. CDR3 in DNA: TGTGCCAGCGGCAGGACAGGACAAGAGACCCAGTACTTC.